This is a list of T cell receptor beta chains from one sample in a study of shared clonotypes between healthy human individuals. The protocol was immunoSEQ multiplex PCR, while the TCRdb copy is restricted to in-frame clones and leaves out a portion. The sample shows approximately 500,000 clones, about 96% of them seen only once. The material sequenced was naive CD4+ T cells sorted from blood. The receptors originated from a woman aged 25 to 39 in good health. CDR3s include the opening cysteine and the closing phenylalanine or tryptophan. A D gene is named only where the DNA matches it firmly. Size values are once, few and many counts, or a class for expanded clones, and some rows have none.

>TRBV30|TRBJ1-1|-|-
TGTGCCTGGAGTGTCCAGGGGCGGGTAGCTTTCTTT
CAWSVQGRVAFF
>TRBV18|TRBJ2-7|-|TRBD2
TGTGCCAGCTCACCACCGGGACTAGCGGGAGGTGGGGCTACTTACGAGCAGTACTTC
CASSPPGLAGGGATYEQYF
>TRBV7-2|TRBJ1-2|-|TRBD1
TGTGCCAGCAGCTCTTCGACAGGGGTATATGGCTACACCTTC
CASSSSTGVYGYTF
>TRBV27|TRBJ2-1|-|-
TGTGCCAGCAGTTTATTTTGGACTTCGAATGAGCAGTTCTTC
CASSLFWTSNEQFF
>TRBV13|TRBJ2-7|-|TRBD2
TGTGCCAGCAGCCAACCTTTTTGGGAGGGGTCCTACGAGCAGTACTTC
CASSQPFWEGSYEQYF
>TRBV6-5|TRBJ2-7|-|-
TGTGCCAGCAGTTACTCGTTGGGTTCTTCCTACGAGCAGTACTTC
CASSYSLGSSYEQYF
>TRBV5-4|TRBJ1-3|-|TRBD1
TGTGCCAGCAGCGCCGGACAGGGGGCTGGAAACACCATATATTTT
CASSAGQGAGNTIYF
>TRBV28|TRBJ2-1|-|-
TGTGCCAGCAGTGCAGGAGGGGGCTCTAATGGTGAGCAGTTCTTC
CASSAGGGSNGEQFF
>TRBV21-1|TRBJ2-5|-|-
TGTGCCAGCAGCAAAGTCTCTCTAGCTGCAGAGACCCAGTACTTC
CASSKVSLAAETQYF
>TRBV27|TRBJ2-1|-|TRBD2
TGTGCCAGCAGGGGACTAGCGGGAATGTTGGTATCGGGTGAGCAGTTCTTC
CASRGLAGMLVSGEQFF
>TRBV7-9|TRBJ2-2|-|TRBD2
TGTGCCAGCAGCTCGCCCCCCTCAAGCGGGAGTGTGAACACCGGGGAGCTGTTTTTT
CASSSPPSSGSVNTGELFF
>TRBV28|TRBJ2-7|-|-
TGTGCCAGCAGCTTCCCATGGGGCGAGCAGTACTTC
CASSFPWGEQYF
>TRBV19|TRBJ2-4|-|-
TGTGCCAGTAGGGTCGGAGGGATGCACATTCAGTACTTC
CASRVGGMHIQYF
>TRBV7-9|TRBJ1-3|-|TRBD1
TGTGCCAGCAGCTTAGAATCTTTGGGACAGGGGTTT
CASSLESLGQGF
>TRBV6-4|TRBJ2-3|-|-
TGTGCCAGCAGTGACTCCGGGAAGACAGATACGCAGTATTTT
CASSDSGKTDTQYF
>TRBV11-2|TRBJ1-1|-|-
TGTGCCAGCAGCTTATTCAGGGAAGCTGAAGCTTTCTTT
CASSLFREAEAFF
>TRBV7-9|TRBJ1-5|-|-
TGTGCCAGCAGCCAGGGAGGATATAGCAATCAGCCCCAGCATTTT
CASSQGGYSNQPQHF
>TRBV11-3|TRBJ2-1|-|-
TGTGCCAGCAGCCAAACTTCCGTTGAGCAGTTCTTC
CASSQTSVEQFF
>TRBV5-1|TRBJ2-2|once|-
TGCGCCAGCAGCTTGGTGGAGAACACCGGGGAGCTGTTTTTT
CASSLVENTGELFF
>TRBV7-6|TRBJ1-1|-|-
TGTGCCAGCAGCTTAGCCGTAAGGGGTGATGCTTTCTTT
CASSLAVRGDAFF
>TRBV4-1|TRBJ2-2|-|TRBD1
TGCGCCAGCAGCCAGACAGGGCGGAGCACCGGGGAGCTGTTTTTT
CASSQTGRSTGELFF
>TRBV18|TRBJ1-1|-|-
TGTGCCAGCTCACCCCAGACAGGGAACACTGAAGCTTTCTTT
CASSPQTGNTEAFF
>TRBV6-1|TRBJ2-7|-|-
TGTGCCAGCAGTGAAAAGGAGGGGCAGGGACCCTACGAGCAGTACTTC
CASSEKEGQGPYEQYF
>TRBV10-2|TRBJ2-1|-|-
TGCGCCAGCAGACGCGGCGGGTACAATGAGCAGTTCTTC
CASRRGGYNEQFF
>TRBV25-1|TRBJ2-3|-|TRBD2
TGTGCCAGCAGTGAATCTACCGCCGGGACTAGCGGGACAGATACGCAGTATTTT
CASSESTAGTSGTDTQYF
>TRBV5-1|TRBJ1-4|-|TRBD1
TGCGCCAGCAGCTTGTCGGGACAGGGAAGGGAAAAACTGTTTTTT
CASSLSGQGREKLFF
>TRBV7-9|TRBJ2-5|-|-
TGTGCCAGCAGCTTAGTTTCCGGGATCGAGACCCAGTACTTC
CASSLVSGIETQYF
>TRBV18|TRBJ1-1|-|-
TGTGCCAGCTCACCCGGGACGGGGAACACTGAAGCTTTCTTT
CASSPGTGNTEAFF
>TRBV28|TRBJ2-7|-|-
TGTGCCAGCAGTTACGGGTCCTACGAGCAGTACTTC
CASSYGSYEQYF
>TRBV6-5|TRBJ2-7|-|TRBD1
TGTGCCATCAGCCGGGACAGGGGCTACGAGCAGTACTTC
CAISRDRGYEQYF
>TRBV30|TRBJ1-1|-|-
TGTGCCTGGAGTTTGGGTTGGGGACCCGCTGGAATCTTT
CAWSLGWGPAGIF
>TRBV28|TRBJ2-7|-|-
TGTGCCAGCAGTTTAGGCAGGGGAATCCACGAGCAGTACTTC
CASSLGRGIHEQYF
>TRBV7-9|TRBJ2-7|-|-
TGTGCCAGCAGCTTCTTCGAGCAGTACTTC
CASSFFEQYF
>TRBV7-9|TRBJ1-2|-|-
TGTGCCAGCAGCTCGGCCCCCCAGGAGTATGGCTACACCTTC
CASSSAPQEYGYTF
>TRBV5-1|TRBJ2-1|-|-
TGCGCCAGCAAGGATTATGCGGGACCCCGGGGAGATGAGCAGTTCTTC
CASKDYAGPRGDEQFF
>TRBV27|TRBJ1-1|-|-
TGTGCCAGCAGTTTCTGGGGGCCTATAGCGAGGACTGAAGCTTTCTTT
CASSFWGPIARTEAFF
>TRBV5-1|TRBJ2-1|once|TRBD2
TGCGCCAGCAGCCACGGGACTAGCGGGGCTTACAATGAGCAGTTCTTC
CASSHGTSGAYNEQFF
>TRBV10-1|TRBJ2-7|-|-
TGCGCCAGCAGGGGAGTTAAGAGCTCCTACGAGCAGTACTTC
CASRGVKSSYEQYF
>TRBV5-1|TRBJ2-7|-|-
TGCGCCAGCAGCTTGGCCGAGTCTCCTGCCTTGTACTTC
CASSLAESPALYF
>TRBV29-1|TRBJ1-2|few|-
TGCAGCGTTGATGTGGGTTGGGGCTACACCTTC
CSVDVGWGYTF
>TRBV6-6|TRBJ1-1|-|-
TGTGCCAGCACTGAACGTGGGAACACTGAAGCTTTCTTT
CASTERGNTEAFF
>TRBV28|TRBJ1-1|-|TRBD1
TGTGCCAGCAGTTTAGACAGGGGATTGAGCACTGAAGCTTTCTTT
CASSLDRGLSTEAFF
>TRBV5-1|TRBJ2-1|-|-
TGCGCCAGCAGCTTGGGCGGAAGCTCCTACAATGAGCAGTTCTTC
CASSLGGSSYNEQFF
>TRBV28|TRBJ2-7|-|TRBD1
TGTGCCAGCTACAGCTCGGGACAGGGGTTGCGGGCGTTCTCCTACGAGCAGTACTTC
CASYSSGQGLRAFSYEQYF
>TRBV18|TRBJ1-2|-|TRBD1
TGTGCCAGCTCGATGGGGACAGACTATGGCTACACCTTC
CASSMGTDYGYTF
>TRBV28|TRBJ2-7|-|-
TGTGCCAGCAGTTCGAGCTACCCGAAGCCCTACGAGCAGTACTTC
CASSSSYPKPYEQYF